This entry is about one T cell receptor beta chain. Data came from immunoSEQ multiplex PCR; TCRdb stores just in-frame clones and leaves some out. This sample's table reports roughly 9,800 clones. This entry belongs to a study of synovial regulatory T cells in juvenile arthritis. Per the germline V gene, CDR1 is LNHDA and CDR2 is SQIVND (reference sequence). There are 14 residues in the CDR3. The protein alone is recorded here. The chain carries TRBV19 and TRBJ1-4; TCRdb outputs TRBD1, but without DNA this stays unchecked. The TCR sequence derives from a donor aged 2-30 years with juvenile idiopathic arthritis. Sequenced material: Treg cells from blood. As to subset: remaining (HLA-DR-negative) circulating blood Treg cells. Here the CDR3 reads CASSTRGWGEKLFF.